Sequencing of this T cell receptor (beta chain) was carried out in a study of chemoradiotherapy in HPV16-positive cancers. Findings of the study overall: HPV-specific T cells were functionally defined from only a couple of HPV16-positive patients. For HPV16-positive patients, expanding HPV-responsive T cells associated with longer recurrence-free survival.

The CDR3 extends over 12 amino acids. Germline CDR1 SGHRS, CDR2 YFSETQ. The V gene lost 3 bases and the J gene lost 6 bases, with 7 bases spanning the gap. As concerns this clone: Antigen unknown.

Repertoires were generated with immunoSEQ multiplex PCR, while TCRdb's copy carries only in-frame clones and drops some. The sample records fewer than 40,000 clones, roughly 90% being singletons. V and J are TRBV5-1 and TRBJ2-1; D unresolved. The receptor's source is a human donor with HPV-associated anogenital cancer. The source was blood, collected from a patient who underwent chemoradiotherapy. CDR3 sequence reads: CASSSRGNEQFF. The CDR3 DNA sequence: TGCGCCAGCAGCTCTAGAGGCAATGAGCAGTTCTTC.